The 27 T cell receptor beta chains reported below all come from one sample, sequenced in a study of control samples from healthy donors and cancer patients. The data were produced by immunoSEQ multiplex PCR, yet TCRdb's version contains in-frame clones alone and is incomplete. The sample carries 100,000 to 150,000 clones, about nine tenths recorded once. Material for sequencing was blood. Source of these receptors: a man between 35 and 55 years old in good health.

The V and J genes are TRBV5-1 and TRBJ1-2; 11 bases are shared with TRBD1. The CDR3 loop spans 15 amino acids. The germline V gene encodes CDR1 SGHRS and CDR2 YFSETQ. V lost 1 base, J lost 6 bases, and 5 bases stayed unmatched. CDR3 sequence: CASSLSGQGADGYTF. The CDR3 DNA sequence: TGCGCCAGCAGCTTGTCTGGACAGGGGGCCGATGGCTACACCTTC.

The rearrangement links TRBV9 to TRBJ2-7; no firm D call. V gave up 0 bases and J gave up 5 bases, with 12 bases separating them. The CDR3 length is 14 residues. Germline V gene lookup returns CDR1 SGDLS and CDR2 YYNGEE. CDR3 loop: CASSVGSRVDEQYF. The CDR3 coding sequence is TGTGCCAGCAGCGTAGGTTCCCGGGTTGACGAGCAGTACTTC.

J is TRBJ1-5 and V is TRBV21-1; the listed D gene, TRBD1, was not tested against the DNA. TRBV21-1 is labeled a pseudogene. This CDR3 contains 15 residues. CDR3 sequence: CARYGQGRRNQPQHF. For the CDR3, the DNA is TGTGCCAGATACGGACAGGGAAGACGAAATCAGCCCCAGCATTTT.

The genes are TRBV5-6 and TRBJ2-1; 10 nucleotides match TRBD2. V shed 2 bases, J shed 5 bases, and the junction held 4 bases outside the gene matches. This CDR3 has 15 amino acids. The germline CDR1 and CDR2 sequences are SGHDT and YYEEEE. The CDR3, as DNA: TGTGCCAGCAGCTTAGCGGGGGGGCCCCACAATGAGCAGTTCTTC. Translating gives CASSLAGGPHNEQFF.

CDR3 in DNA: TGCGCCAGCAGCTTGGGGGACAGCCGATACGAGCAGTACTTC. This codes for CASSLGDSRYEQYF. The genes are TRBV5-1 and TRBJ2-7, with TRBD1 matching 7 bases. The length of the CDR3 is 14 residues. With V trimmed by 0 bases and J by 4 bases, 4 bases remained unmatched. Germline V gene lookup returns CDR1 SGHRS and CDR2 YFSETQ.

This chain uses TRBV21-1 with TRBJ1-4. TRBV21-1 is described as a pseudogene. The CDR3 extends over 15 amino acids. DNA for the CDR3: TGTGCCAGCAGCCGCACCCGGGGGGCGGGGGAAAAACTGTTTTTT. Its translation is CASSRTRGAGEKLFF.

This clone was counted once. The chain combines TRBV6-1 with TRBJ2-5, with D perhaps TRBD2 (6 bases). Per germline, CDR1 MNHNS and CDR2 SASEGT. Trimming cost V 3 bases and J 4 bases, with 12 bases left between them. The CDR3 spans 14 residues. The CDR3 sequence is CASSDRGVGETQYF. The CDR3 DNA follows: TGTGCCAGCAGTGATCGCGGGGTAGGAGAGACCCAGTACTTC.

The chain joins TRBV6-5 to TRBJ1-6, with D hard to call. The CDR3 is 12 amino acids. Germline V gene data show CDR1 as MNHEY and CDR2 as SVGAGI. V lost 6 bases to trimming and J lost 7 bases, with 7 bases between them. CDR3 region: CASSPVNSPLHF. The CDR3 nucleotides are TGTGCCAGCAGCCCCGTCAATTCACCCCTCCACTTT.

In DNA form, the CDR3 reads TGTGCCAGCAGCGTAGTGACAGGGGGCTTGGGCGAGCAGTACTTC. This encodes CASSVVTGGLGEQYF. V usage is TRBV9 and J usage is TRBJ2-7, with 10 positions matching TRBD1. The CDR3 loop spans 15 amino acids. The trim removed 0 bases at V and 6 bases at J, leaving 6 bases unmatched. CDR1 and CDR2 from the germline V gene are SGDLS and YYNGEE.

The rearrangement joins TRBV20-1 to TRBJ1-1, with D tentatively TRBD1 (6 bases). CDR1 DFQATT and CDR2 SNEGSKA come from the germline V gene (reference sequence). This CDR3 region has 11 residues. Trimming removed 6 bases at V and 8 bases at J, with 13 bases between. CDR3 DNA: TGCAGTGCACTTGGACAGAGCGAAGCTTTCTTT. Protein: CSALGQSEAFF.

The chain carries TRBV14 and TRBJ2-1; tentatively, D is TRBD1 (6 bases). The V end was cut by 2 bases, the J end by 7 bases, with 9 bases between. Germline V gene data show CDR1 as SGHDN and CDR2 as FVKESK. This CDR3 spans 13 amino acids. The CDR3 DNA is TGTGCCAGCAGCCAAAACAGGGCAAATGAGCAGTTCTTC. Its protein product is CASSQNRANEQFF.

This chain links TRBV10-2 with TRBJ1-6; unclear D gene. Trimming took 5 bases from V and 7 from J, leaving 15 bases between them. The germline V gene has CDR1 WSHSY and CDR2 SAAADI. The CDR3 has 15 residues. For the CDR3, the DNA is TGCGCCAGCAGTCCCGATTTCTTGATGAATTCACCCCTCCACTTT. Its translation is CASSPDFLMNSPLHF.

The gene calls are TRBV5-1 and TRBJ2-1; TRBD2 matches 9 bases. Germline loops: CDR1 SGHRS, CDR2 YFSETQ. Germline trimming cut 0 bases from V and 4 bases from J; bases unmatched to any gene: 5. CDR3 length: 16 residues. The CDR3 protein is CASSLDSGGSYNEQFF. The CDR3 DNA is TGCGCCAGCAGCTTGGATAGCGGGGGCTCTTACAATGAGCAGTTCTTC.

The CDR3: CASSAWGVSGNTIYF. CDR3 in DNA: TGTGCCAGCAGCGCGTGGGGCGTCTCTGGAAACACCATATATTTT. The V gene is TRBV9, the J gene TRBJ1-3; D is possibly TRBD1 (5 bases). The germline V gene encodes CDR1 SGDLS and CDR2 YYNGEE. Trimming pared 3 bases from V and 0 bases from J, leaving 10 bases between. The CDR3 consists of 15 residues.

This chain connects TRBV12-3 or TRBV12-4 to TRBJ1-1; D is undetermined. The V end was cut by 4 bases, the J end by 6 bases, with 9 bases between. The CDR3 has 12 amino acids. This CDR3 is CASSSLDSEAFF. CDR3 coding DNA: TGTGCCAGCAGTTCCCTGGACTCTGAAGCTTTCTTT.

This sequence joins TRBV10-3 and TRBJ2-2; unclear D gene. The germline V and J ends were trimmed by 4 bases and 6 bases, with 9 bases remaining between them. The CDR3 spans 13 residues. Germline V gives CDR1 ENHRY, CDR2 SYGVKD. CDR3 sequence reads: CAISAAWSGELFF. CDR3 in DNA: TGTGCCATCAGTGCTGCGTGGTCCGGGGAGCTGTTTTTT.

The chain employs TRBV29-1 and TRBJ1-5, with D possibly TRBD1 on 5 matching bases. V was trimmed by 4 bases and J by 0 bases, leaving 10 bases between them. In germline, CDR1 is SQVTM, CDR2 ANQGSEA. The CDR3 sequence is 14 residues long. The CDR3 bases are TGCAGCGTTGGAACGGGGGTTAGCAATCAGCCCCAGCATTTT. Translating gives CSVGTGVSNQPQHF.

This CDR3 is CASIWREGAGYTF. CDR3 coding DNA: TGTGCCAGCATATGGCGGGAGGGTGCTGGCTACACCTTC. The chain has TRBV28 and TRBJ1-2; D remains ambiguous. The CDR3 loop spans 13 amino acids. Trimming removed 7 bases from V and 7 bases from J, with 16 bases in between. The germline CDR1 and CDR2 sequences are MDHEN and SYDVKM.

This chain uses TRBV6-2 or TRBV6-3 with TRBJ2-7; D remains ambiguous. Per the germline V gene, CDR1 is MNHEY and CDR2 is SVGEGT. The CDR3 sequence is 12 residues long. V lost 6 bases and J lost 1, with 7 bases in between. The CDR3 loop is CASSLGSYEQYF. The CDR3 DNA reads TGTGCCAGCAGCCTGGGATCCTACGAGCAGTACTTC.

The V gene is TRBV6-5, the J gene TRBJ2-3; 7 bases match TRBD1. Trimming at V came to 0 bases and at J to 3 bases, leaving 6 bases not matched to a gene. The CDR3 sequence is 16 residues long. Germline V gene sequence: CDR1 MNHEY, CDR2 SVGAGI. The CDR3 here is CASSYSPTGITDTQYF. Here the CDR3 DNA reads TGTGCCAGCAGTTACTCCCCGACAGGGATAACAGATACGCAGTATTTT.

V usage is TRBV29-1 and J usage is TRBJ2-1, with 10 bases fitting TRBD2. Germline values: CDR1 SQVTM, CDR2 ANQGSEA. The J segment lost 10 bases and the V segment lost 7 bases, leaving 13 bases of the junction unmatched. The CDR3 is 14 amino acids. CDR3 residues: CSAGAFSGGNEQFF. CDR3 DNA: TGCAGCGCTGGGGCTTTTAGCGGGGGGAACGAGCAGTTCTTC.

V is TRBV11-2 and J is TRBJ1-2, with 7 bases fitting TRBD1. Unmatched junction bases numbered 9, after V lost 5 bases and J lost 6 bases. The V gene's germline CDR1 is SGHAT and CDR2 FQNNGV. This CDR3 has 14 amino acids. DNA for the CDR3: TGTGCCAGCAGCGGTTACAGGGGTTTCGATGGCTACACCTTC. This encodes CASSGYRGFDGYTF.

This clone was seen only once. Here the CDR3 DNA reads TGCGCCAGCAGTCCGGGCCTGAACACTGAAGCTTTCTTT. This codes for CASSPGLNTEAFF. The chain uses TRBV10-1 and TRBJ1-1; no firm D call. V lost 5 bases, J lost 0 bases, and 7 bases lay in between. Looked up from germline, CDR1 is WNHNN and CDR2 is SYGVQD (reference sequence). The CDR3 has 13 amino acids.

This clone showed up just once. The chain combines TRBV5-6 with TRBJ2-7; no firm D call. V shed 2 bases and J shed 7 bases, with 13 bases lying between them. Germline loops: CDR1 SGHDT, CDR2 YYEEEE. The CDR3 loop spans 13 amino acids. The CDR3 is CASSFGPDGEQYF. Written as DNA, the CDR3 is TGTGCCAGCAGCTTTGGCCCTGATGGAGAGCAGTACTTC. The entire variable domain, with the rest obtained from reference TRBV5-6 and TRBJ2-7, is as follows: DAGVTQSPTHLIKTRGQQVTLRCSPKSGHDTVSWYQQALGQGPQFIFQYYEEEERQRGNFPDRFSGHQFPNYSSELNVNALLLGDSALYLCASSFGPDGEQYFGPGTRLTVT.

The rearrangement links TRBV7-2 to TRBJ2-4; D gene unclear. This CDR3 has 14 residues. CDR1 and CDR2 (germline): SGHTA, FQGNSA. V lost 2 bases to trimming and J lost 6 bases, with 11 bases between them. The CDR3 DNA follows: TGTGCCAGCAGCTTATGGACGGATACAAACATTCAGTACTTC. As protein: CASSLWTDTNIQYF.

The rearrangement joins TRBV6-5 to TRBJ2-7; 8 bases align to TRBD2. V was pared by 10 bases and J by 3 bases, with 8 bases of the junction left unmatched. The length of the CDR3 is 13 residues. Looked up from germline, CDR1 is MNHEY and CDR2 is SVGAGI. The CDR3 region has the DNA TGTGCCACCCCTGCCAGCGGGGGCTACGAGCAGTACTTC. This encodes CATPASGGYEQYF.

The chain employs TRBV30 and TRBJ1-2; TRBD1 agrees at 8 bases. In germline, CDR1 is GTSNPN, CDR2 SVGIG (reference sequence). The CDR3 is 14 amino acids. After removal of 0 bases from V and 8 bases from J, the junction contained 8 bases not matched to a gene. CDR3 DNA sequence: TGTGCCTGGAGTGTAACCAGGGGGCTTGGCGGCTACACCTTC. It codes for CAWSVTRGLGGYTF. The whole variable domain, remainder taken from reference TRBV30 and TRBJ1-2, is SQTIHQWPATLVQPVGSPLSLECTVEGTSNPNLYWYRQAAGRGLQLLFYSVGIGQISSEVPQNLSASRPQDRQFILSSKKLLLSDSGFYLCAWSVTRGLGGYTFGSGTRLTVV.